This T cell receptor beta chain was sequenced in a study of patients and donors after allogeneic stem cell transplantation. Germline loops: CDR1 MRHNA, CDR2 SNTAGT. Trimming pared 0 bases from V and 4 bases from J, leaving 5 bases between. This CDR3 contains 13 residues. TCRdb recomputed calls from the RT-PCR reads with MiXCR, one row per CDR3 protein. The sample includes roughly 880,000 distinct CDR3 sequences, roughly 18% of them seen just once. The chain joins TRBV6-4 to TRBJ2-3; D is unclear. Specimen: blood, either unsorted or a sorted T cell fraction (not recorded which). The source of this sequence is a human donor who was either an allogeneic HSCT recipient or a stem cell or donor lymphocyte infusion donor (not recorded which). It is not recorded whose cells these are; they may come from a transplant donor. CDR3 in DNA: TGTGCCAGCAGTGACTCTGGGGCAGATACGCAGTATTTT. Protein: CASSDSGADTQYF.